The TCR beta chain under discussion was sequenced for a study of cytomegalovirus exposure and HLA in healthy donors. Study results and caveats: Confirmation in vitro established that a few CMV-associated chains were specific for CMV antigens. The study listed under 200 cytomegalovirus-associated TCR beta chains. Reported results showed that the classifier diagnosed cytomegalovirus status with high specificity and sensitivity.

On this clone: Its antigen is still unknown.

The repertoire was sequenced with immunoSEQ multiplex PCR; TCRdb's copy has only in-frame clones and lacks some. The repertoire holds 200,000 to 300,000 clones, with around 88% as singletons. The CDR3 totals 17 residues. After removal of 0 bases from V and 3 bases from J, the junction contained 7 bases not matched to a gene. Germline CDR1 is SGDLS and CDR2 is YYNGEE. Sequencing input: PBMCs. This chain uses TRBV9 with TRBJ2-7, with 12 nucleotides matching TRBD2. The TCR sequence derives from a woman younger than 45 in good health and CMV-seropositive. CDR3 bases: TGTGCCAGCAGCGTAGATGGACTAGCGGGAATAGTCTACGAGCAGTACTTC. Translated: CASSVDGLAGIVYEQYF.